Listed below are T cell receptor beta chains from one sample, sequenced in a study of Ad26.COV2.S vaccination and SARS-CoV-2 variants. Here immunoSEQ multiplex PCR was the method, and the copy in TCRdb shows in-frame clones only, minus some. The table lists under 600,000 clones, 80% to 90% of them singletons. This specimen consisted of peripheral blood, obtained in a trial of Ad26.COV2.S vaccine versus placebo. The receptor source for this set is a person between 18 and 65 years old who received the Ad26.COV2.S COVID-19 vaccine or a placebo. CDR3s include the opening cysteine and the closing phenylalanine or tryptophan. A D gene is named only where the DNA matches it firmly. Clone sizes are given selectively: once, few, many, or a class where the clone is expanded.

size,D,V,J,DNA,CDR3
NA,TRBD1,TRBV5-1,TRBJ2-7,TGCGCCAGCAGCCCGGGACAGGTGAAAGACTACGAGCAGTACTTC,CASSPGQVKDYEQYF
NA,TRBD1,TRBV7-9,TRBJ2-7,TGTGCCAGCAGCCGAACCGGGACAGACTACGAGCAGTACTTC,CASSRTGTDYEQYF
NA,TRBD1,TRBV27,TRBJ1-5,TGTGCCAGCAGTCCGGGGACAGGGTGGGATCAGCCCCAGCATTTT,CASSPGTGWDQPQHF
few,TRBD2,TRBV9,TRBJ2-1,TGTGCCAGCAGCGCTGGGGGAGGACTAGCGGGGTTAGCCAATGAGCAGTTCTTC,CASSAGGGLAGLANEQFF
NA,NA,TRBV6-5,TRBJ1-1,TGTGCCAGCAGTTACTCAGCACAGGGCCGCACTGAAGCTTTCTTT,CASSYSAQGRTEAFF
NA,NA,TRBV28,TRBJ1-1,TGTGCCAGCAGCCCGGTGGGGGCGGGGATGAACACTGAAGCTTTCTTT,CASSPVGAGMNTEAFF
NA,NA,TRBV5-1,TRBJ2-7,TGCGCCAGCAGCCTCGGGACACTTACCTACGAGCAGTACTTC,CASSLGTLTYEQYF
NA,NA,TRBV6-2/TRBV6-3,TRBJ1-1,TGTGCCAGCAGTTACCAAGGGGTCGGGATCACTGAAGCTTTCTTT,CASSYQGVGITEAFF
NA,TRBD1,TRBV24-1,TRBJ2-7,TGTGCCACCATACCCAACAGGGGGCGGTCCCACGAGCAGTACTTC,CATIPNRGRSHEQYF
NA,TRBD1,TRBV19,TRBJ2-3,TGTGCCAGTAGGGACAGGGGGCCGGGCACAGATACGCAGTATTTT,CASRDRGPGTDTQYF
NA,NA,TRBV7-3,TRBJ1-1,TGTGCCAGCAGCCCCGATGGGGGCAACACTGAAGCTTTCTTT,CASSPDGGNTEAFF
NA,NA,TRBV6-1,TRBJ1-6,TGTGCCAGCAGCGAAACCAGGTCCGAGCCCAATTCACCCCTCCACTTT,CASSETRSEPNSPLHF
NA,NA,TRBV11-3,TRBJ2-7,TGTGCCAGCAGCTTAGTGGCCAGTCGCTCCTACGAGCAGTACTTC,CASSLVASRSYEQYF
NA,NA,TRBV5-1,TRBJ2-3,TGCGCCAGCAGCCGTGGGGTGATAGGACTCCCAACCACAGATACGCAGTATTTT,CASSRGVIGLPTTDTQYF
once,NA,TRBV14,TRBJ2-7,TGTGCCAGCAGCCAAGTAGGCGGAGTTGGTTCCTACGAGCAGTACTTC,CASSQVGGVGSYEQYF
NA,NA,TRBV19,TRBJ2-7,TGTGCCAGTAGTATCCGATTTAGGGGGAGCTCCTACGAGCAGTACTTC,CASSIRFRGSSYEQYF
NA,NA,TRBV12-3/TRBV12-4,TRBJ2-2,TGTGCCAGCAGTTTTTGGGGCTCCGGGGAGCTGTTTTTT,CASSFWGSGELFF
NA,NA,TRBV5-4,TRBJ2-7,TGTGCCAGCAGCTTGGAGGGGTCCCTGTCCTACGAGCAGTACTTC,CASSLEGSLSYEQYF
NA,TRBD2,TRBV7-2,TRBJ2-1,TGTGCCAGCACTCCGGGACTAGCGGTCTCTGGGGAGCAGTTCTTC,CASTPGLAVSGEQFF
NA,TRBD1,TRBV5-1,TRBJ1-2,TGCGCCAGCAGCTTGGTTTCGGGACAGGAGGCCGAAAACACCTTC,CASSLVSGQEAENTF
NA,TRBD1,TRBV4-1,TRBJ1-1,TGCGCCAGCAGCCCAGTTCTTAATTGGGACAGGGAATATTGGGACACTGAAGCTTTCTTT,CASSPVLNWDREYWDTEAFF
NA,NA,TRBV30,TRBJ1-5,TGTGCCTTCGGACAGCCGAATCAGCCCCAGCATTTT,CAFGQPNQPQHF
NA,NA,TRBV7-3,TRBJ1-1,TGTGCCAGCAGCTTAAGCAGGGTGTCTGAAGCTTTCTTT,CASSLSRVSEAFF
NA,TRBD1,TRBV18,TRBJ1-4,TGTGCCAGCTCACCGTACACCGGGGACAGTAATGAAAAACTGTTTTTT,CASSPYTGDSNEKLFF
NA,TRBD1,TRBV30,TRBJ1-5,TGTGCCTGTGCCTGGGACAGCGGCAATCAGCCCCAGCATTTT,CACAWDSGNQPQHF
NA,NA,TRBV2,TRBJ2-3,TGTGCCACCGTCCCGAGGGGTACAGATACGCAGTATTTT,CATVPRGTDTQYF
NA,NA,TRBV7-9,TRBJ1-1,TGTGCCAGCAGCTTGAAAAGCGAAGCTTTCTTT,CASSLKSEAFF
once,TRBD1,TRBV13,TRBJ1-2,TGTGCCAGCAGGAGATCAGGGGGTGGGTATGGCTACACCTTC,CASRRSGGGYGYTF
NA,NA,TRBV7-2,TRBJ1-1,TGTGCCAGCAGCTTCGACGGATGGAACACTGAAGCTTTCTTT,CASSFDGWNTEAFF
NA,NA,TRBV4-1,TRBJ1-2,TGCGCCAGCAGCCAAGGACCCGGGAGTGCGGATGGCTACACCTTC,CASSQGPGSADGYTF
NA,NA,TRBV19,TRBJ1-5,TGTGCCAGCGGGCCGGCTTGGACAGAGTCCTCGGGGGCCCAGCATTTT,CASGPAWTESSGAQHF
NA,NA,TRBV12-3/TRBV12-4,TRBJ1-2,TGTGCCAGCAGTTTCGGGCGGGTAGGTGGCTACACCTTC,CASSFGRVGGYTF
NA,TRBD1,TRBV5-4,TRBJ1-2,TGTGCCAGCAGCTTGGCCGGGACAGGGGGGAGGGTAGGCTACACCTTC,CASSLAGTGGRVGYTF
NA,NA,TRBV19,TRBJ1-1,TGTGCCAGTAGTAAGTCAACTCCGGGCCCCGGCCCCACTGAAGCTTTCTTT,CASSKSTPGPGPTEAFF
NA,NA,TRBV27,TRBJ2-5,TGTGCCAGCAGCCTCGGGACATTCGAGACCCAGTACTTC,CASSLGTFETQYF
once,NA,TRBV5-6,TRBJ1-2,TGTGCCAGCAGCCGTCTGGAGGGGGGTATTGGCTACACCTTC,CASSRLEGGIGYTF
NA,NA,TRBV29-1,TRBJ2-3,TGCAGCGTTGAAGGGTCCAGGGCAGATACGCAGTATTTT,CSVEGSRADTQYF
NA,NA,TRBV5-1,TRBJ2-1,TGCGCCAGCAGCTTGGACACTAGGAAGTTCTACAATGAGCAGTTCTTC,CASSLDTRKFYNEQFF
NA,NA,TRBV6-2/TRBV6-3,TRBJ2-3,TGTGCCAGCAGTTATAGGGGCACAGATACGCAGTATTTT,CASSYRGTDTQYF
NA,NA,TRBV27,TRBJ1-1,TGTGCCAGCAGTTTAGGAGATGAAGCTTTCTTT,CASSLGDEAFF
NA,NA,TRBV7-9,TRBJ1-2,TGTGCCAGCAGCTTAAGGACCAGGACTAACTATGGCTACACCTTC,CASSLRTRTNYGYTF
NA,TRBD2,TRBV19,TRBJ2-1,TGTGCCAGTAGTGATGTAGCGGGTGCCTTCTACAATGAGCAGTTCTTC,CASSDVAGAFYNEQFF
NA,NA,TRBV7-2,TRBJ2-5,TGTGCCAGCAGCTTAGAACTAGCCCAAGAGACCCAGTACTTC,CASSLELAQETQYF
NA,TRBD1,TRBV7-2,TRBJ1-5,TGTGCCAGCAGCTTAGACAGGGGGGGGAATCAGCCCCAGCATTTT,CASSLDRGGNQPQHF
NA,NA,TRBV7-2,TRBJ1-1,TGTGCCAGCAGCTTAGAGGCTCAGGCGAACACTGAAGCTTTCTTT,CASSLEAQANTEAFF
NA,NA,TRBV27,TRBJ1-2,TGTGCCAGCAGTCCACGACGACACATTCTCTATGGCTACACCTTC,CASSPRRHILYGYTF
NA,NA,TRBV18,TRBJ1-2,TGTGCCAGCTCACAAAAGACAGTGAATGGCTACACCTTC,CASSQKTVNGYTF
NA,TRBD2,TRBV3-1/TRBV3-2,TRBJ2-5,TGTGCCAGCAGCCCGCAACCCGGACTAGCGGGAGGCGAGACCCAGTACTTC,CASSPQPGLAGGETQYF
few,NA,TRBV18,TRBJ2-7,TGTGCCAGCTCGCCTGGAAACAGCAACCATTTATCCTACGAGCAGTACTTC,CASSPGNSNHLSYEQYF
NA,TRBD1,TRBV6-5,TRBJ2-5,TGTGCCAGCAGCGACAGGGAAGAGACCCAGTACTTC,CASSDREETQYF
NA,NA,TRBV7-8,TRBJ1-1,TGTGCCAGCAGCTTACTCACAGGGCCGAACACTGAAGCTTTCTTT,CASSLLTGPNTEAFF
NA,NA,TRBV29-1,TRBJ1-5,TGCAGCGTTGGTGACGGCAATCAGCCCCAGCATTTT,CSVGDGNQPQHF